Here is one T cell receptor (beta chain) with its context. This sample was taken from a study of blood T cell repertoires in COVID-19. Across the study: Material from acute and convalescent COVID-19 was sourced from the United States, Italy and Spain. The analysed material was cDNA or gDNA that came from T cells, B-cell-depleted T cells, or PBMCs.

V was shortened by 0 bases and J by 0 bases, with 13 bases between the two germline ends. Germline values: CDR1 SGHRS, CDR2 YFSETQ. The CDR3 has 16 amino acids. Seattle enrolled patients during active infection and tracked them longitudinally. Original handling: Reference gene primer amplification yielded estimated nucleated cell counts. Data came from immunoSEQ multiplex PCR; TCRdb stores just in-frame clones and leaves some out. D and trimming were read from the DNA, whereas the V and J calls and clone size are those reported in that table. The sample has nearly 350,000 clones; around 86% are singletons.

The clonotype comes from a woman aged 50 to 60 with COVID-19, enrolled during active disease. The chain recombines TRBV5-1 with TRBJ2-7; D remains unclear. The source material was peripheral blood. CDR3 in amino acids: CASSLGAQDYSYEQYF. CDR3 sequence (DNA): TGCGCCAGCAGCTTGGGCGCGCAGGATTACTCCTACGAGCAGTACTTC.